This TCR beta chain was recorded in a study of cytomegalovirus exposure and HLA in healthy donors. CDR1 is LNHDA, CDR2 SQIVND, per germline (reference sequence). The CDR3 has 16 residues. Trimming cost V 6 bases and J 0 bases, with 17 bases left between them. The count of this clone is one. The PCR ran on 60 Vbeta and 13 Jbeta primers. Measured with immunoSEQ multiplex PCR; TCRdb has only the in-frame clones, and not every one. This table holds approximately 150,000 clones, almost 80% found once. The sample was PBMCs. This TCR was recovered from a woman in her 30s in good health and CMV-seronegative. This chain uses TRBV19 with TRBJ1-2, with a weak D call TRBD1 (5 bases). Here the CDR3 DNA reads TGTGCCAGTAGCGGTAGACAGTCGCAAACTAACTATGGCTACACCTTC. Translating it yields CASSGRQSQTNYGYTF.